A single sample gave rise to the 10 T cell receptor beta chains below, sequenced in a study of long-term antiretroviral therapy in people with HIV. Sequencing used immunoSEQ v3.0 at survey level. Some clones are missing from TCRdb's copy, which holds only in-frame ones; the method was immunoSEQ multiplex PCR. The sample records 21,000 or so clones, under 90% being singletons. The sequenced sample was unsorted PBMCs, obtained at the start of antiretroviral therapy. These receptors came from a man aged 50-60 years with HIV.

CDR3 in DNA: TGTGCTAGTGGTTTGTCTCCCGGACTACCCTCGGCCAAAAACATTCAGTACTTC. Translating gives CASGLSPGLPSAKNIQYF. The chain recombines TRBV12-5 with TRBJ2-4, with D maybe TRBD2 (6 bases). V was clipped by 2 bases and J by 1 base, with 18 bases between them. The CDR3 covers 18 residues. Germline-derived CDR1 and CDR2 are LGHNT and FRNRAP.

Concerning this clone: The junction departs from germline at one end; a sequencing error may be responsible. The CDR3 loop is CASIHEDRGSNNEQFF. The CDR3 region has the DNA TGTGCCTCAATCCACGAGGACAGGGGCTCCAACAATGAGCAGTTCTTC. This chain joins TRBV7-9 and TRBJ2-1; TRBD1 matches at 9 bases. There are 16 residues in the CDR3. Germline values: CDR1 SEHNR, CDR2 FQNEAQ (reference sequence). The full variable domain, its missing parts supplied by reference TRBV7-9 and TRBJ2-1, is DTGVSQNPRHKITKRGQNVTFRCDPISEHNRLYWYRQTLGQGPEFLTYFQNEAQLEKSRLLSDRFSAERPKGSFSTLEIQRTEQGDSAMYLCASIHEDRGSNNEQFFGPGTRLTVL.

V gene TRBV6-1 combines with J gene TRBJ2-3, with D unclear. The germline V gene has CDR1 MNHNS and CDR2 SASEGT. The V and J ends lost 2 bases and 5 bases respectively, with 8 bases between them. CDR3 length equals 13 residues. The DNA of the CDR3 is TGTGCCAGCAGTGAAACGCTGCGAGATACGCAGTATTTT. Its translation: CASSETLRDTQYF.

This clone has just one count. The chain links TRBV4-3 to TRBJ1-1, with D unresolved. The V gene's germline CDR1 is LGHNA and CDR2 YSLEER. V was trimmed by 0 bases and J by 1 base, leaving 6 bases between them. There are 14 residues in the CDR3. The CDR3 protein is CASSQDLENTEAFF. CDR3 nucleotides: TGCGCCAGCAGCCAAGATCTCGAGAACACTGAAGCTTTCTTT.

The chain is built from TRBV15 and TRBJ2-1; D may be TRBD2 (5 bases). This CDR3 contains 16 residues. Between the trimmed V and J ends, which lost 0 bases and 7 bases, there was a span of 16 bases. The germline CDR1 and CDR2 sequences are LNHNV and YYDKDF (reference sequence). The DNA for the CDR3 is TGTGCCACCAGCAGAGATATAGTGAACACGGGGAATGAGCAGTTCTTC. Amino acids: CATSRDIVNTGNEQFF.

The rearrangement uses TRBV7-6 and TRBJ2-7; 7 bases fit TRBD1. Losses at the gene ends were 6 bases for V and 2 bases for J; bases not matched to a gene: 13. Germline V gives CDR1 SGHVS, CDR2 FNYEAQ. The CDR3 sequence is 16 residues long. CDR3 nucleotides: TGTGCCAGCAGTTCGACCACGACAGGGCCACCCTACGAGCAGTACTTC. Its protein is CASSSTTTGPPYEQYF.

This chain links TRBV14 with TRBJ2-3; D not certain. CDR1 and CDR2 (germline): SGHDN, FVKESK. V lost 4 bases, J lost 4 bases, and 12 bases lay in between. This CDR3 comprises 14 residues. The CDR3 DNA is TGTGCCAGCAGCCCCGGAGAGCTACCAGATACGCAGTATTTT. Its translation is CASSPGELPDTQYF.

This clone counts as medium-sized. The same CDR3 is also encoded by other DNA sequences in this sample. The genes are TRBV25-1 and TRBJ2-7; perhaps TRBD1 as D (5 bases). V dropped 5 bases and J dropped 4 bases, with 9 bases sitting between them. The CDR3 sequence is 12 residues long. The germline gives CDR1 MGHDK, CDR2 SYGVNS. The CDR3 spells CASSKTEYEQYF. DNA of the CDR3: TGTGCCAGCAGTAAGACAGAATACGAGCAGTACTTC.

The gene calls are TRBV28 and TRBJ1-5; D is undetermined. Germline CDR1 reads MDHEN; CDR2 reads SYDVKM. CDR3 size: 15 residues. Trimming pared 3 bases from V and 1 base from J, leaving 10 bases between. Written as DNA, the CDR3 is TGTGCCAGCAGTTTGCTAACTGGGAGCAATCAGCCCCAGCATTTT. It is translated as CASSLLTGSNQPQHF.

The chain recombines TRBV7-2 with TRBJ1-1, with D uncertain. This CDR3 is built from 11 residues. Trimming removed 2 bases from V and 3 bases from J, with 1 base in between. The germline V gene encodes CDR1 SGHTA and CDR2 FQGNSA. CDR3 in DNA: TGTGCCAGCAGCTTATACACTGAAGCTTTCTTT. It is translated as CASSLYTEAFF. The whole variable domain, filled in from reference TRBV7-2 and TRBJ1-1, reads GAGVSQSPSNKVTEKGKDVELRCDPISGHTALYWYRQSLGQGLEFLIYFQGNSAPDKSGLPSDRFSAERTGGSVSTLTIQRTQQEDSAVYLCASSLYTEAFFGQGTRLTVV.